Below, 4 T cell receptor beta chains from the same sample are listed, as sequenced in a study of cytomegalovirus exposure and HLA in healthy donors (dated by TCRdb to the late 2010s). The method behind the library was the immunoSEQ multiplex PCR assay. A mixture of 60 forward primers for TCR Vbeta segments and 13 reverse primers for TCR Jbeta segments was used in the multiplex PCR. TCRdb mirrors the immuneACCESS table, restricted to in-frame sequences. Some clones are absent from its copies; in checked studies, under half trace to an unresolved V gene, and the reason for the others is unknown. The sample yields around 67,000 clones; around 70% were counted once. The ten largest clones take up approximately 21% of the sample. Source material: PBMCs. The receptors here all came from a woman under 40 in good health and CMV-seropositive.

V usage is TRBV6-5 and J usage is TRBJ2-7; perhaps TRBD2 as D (6 bases). The CDR3 runs to 15 residues. Trimming left V 6 bases short and J 3 bases short, with 18 bases between. CDR1 MNHEY and CDR2 SVGAGI come from the germline V gene. CDR3 region: CASSAVTAGFYEQYF. The CDR3 nucleotides read TGTGCCAGCAGCGCGGTGACGGCGGGGTTCTACGAGCAGTACTTC.

V and J are TRBV19 and TRBJ1-2; D uncertain. The germline V and J ends were trimmed by 7 bases and 2 bases, with 14 bases remaining between them. Germline V gives CDR1 LNHDA, CDR2 SQIVND (reference sequence). The CDR3 extends over 14 amino acids. The CDR3 region is CASTMVNGNYGYTF. CDR3 nucleotides: TGTGCCAGTACCATGGTGAACGGGAACTATGGCTACACCTTC.

V is TRBV28 and J is TRBJ2-1; no clear D. The CDR3 has 16 residues. The ends were cut back, 3 bases at V and 0 bases at J, with 12 bases in the middle. From germline, CDR1 is MDHEN and CDR2 SYDVKM. For the CDR3, the DNA is TGTGCCAGCAGTTTCTCCGGGTCCTTCTCCTACAATGAGCAGTTCTTC. It specifies CASSFSGSFSYNEQFF.

As DNA, the CDR3 is TGTGCCAGCTCACCAGCGTCGACTAGCGGTCAAGAGACCCAGTACTTC. It is translated as CASSPASTSGQETQYF. The V call is TRBV18, the J call TRBJ2-5; 9 bases line up with TRBD2. V gave up 2 bases and J gave up 2 bases; unmatched junction bases: 6. The CDR3 consists of 16 residues. Per the germline V gene, CDR1 is KGHSH and CDR2 is LQKENI.